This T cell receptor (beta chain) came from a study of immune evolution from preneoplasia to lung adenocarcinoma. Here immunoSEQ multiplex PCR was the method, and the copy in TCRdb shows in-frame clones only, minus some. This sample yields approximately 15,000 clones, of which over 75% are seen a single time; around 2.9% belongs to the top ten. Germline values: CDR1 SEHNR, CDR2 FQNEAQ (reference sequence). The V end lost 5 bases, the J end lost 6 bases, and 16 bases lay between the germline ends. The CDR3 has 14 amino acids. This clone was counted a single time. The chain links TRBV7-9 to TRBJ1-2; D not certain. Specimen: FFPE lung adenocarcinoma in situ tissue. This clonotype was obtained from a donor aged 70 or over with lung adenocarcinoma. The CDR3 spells CASSPIGIGDGYTF. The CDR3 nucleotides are TGTGCCAGCAGCCCCATAGGCATCGGTGATGGCTACACCTTC.